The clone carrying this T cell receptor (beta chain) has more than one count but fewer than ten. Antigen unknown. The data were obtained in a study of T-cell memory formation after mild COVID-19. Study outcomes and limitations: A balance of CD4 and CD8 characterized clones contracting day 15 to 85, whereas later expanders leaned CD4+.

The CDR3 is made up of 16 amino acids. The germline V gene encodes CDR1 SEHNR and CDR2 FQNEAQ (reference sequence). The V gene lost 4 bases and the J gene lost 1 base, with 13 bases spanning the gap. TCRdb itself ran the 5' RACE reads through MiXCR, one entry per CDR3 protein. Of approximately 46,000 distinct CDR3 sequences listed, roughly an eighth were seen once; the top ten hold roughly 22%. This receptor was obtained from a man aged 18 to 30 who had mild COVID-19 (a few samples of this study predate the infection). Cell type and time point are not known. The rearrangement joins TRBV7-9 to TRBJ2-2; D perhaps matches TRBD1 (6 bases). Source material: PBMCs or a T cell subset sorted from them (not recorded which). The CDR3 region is CASSSRDTQNTGELFF. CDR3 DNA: TGTGCCAGCAGCTCCCGGGACACGCAGAACACCGGGGAGCTGTTTTTT.